This entry lists 10 T cell receptor beta chains sequenced from one sample in a study of blood T cell repertoires in COVID-19. Assay: immunoSEQ multiplex PCR; the TCRdb copy retains only in-frame clones and omits some. The sample holds a few hundred thousand clones, around 85% seen once. The sample was PBMCs or T cells enriched from blood (not recorded which). These receptors were taken from a woman aged 45-65 years in a cohort exposed to, infected with or recovered from COVID-19 (not recorded which).

This clone was counted a few times. The chain couples TRBV5-1 to TRBJ1-3, with D possibly TRBD1 on 6 matching bases. Deletions cut 0 bases from V and 3 bases from J, with 13 bases between. This CDR3 has 16 amino acids. CDR1 and CDR2 from the germline V gene are SGHRS and YFSETQ. CDR3 bases: TGCGCCAGCAGCTTGGGGACAGACCCTTTTGGAAACACCATATATTTT. Encoded protein: CASSLGTDPFGNTIYF. The full variable domain, rest sourced from reference TRBV5-1 and TRBJ1-3, is KAGVTQTPRYLIKTRGQQVTLSCSPISGHRSVSWYQQTPGQGLQFLFEYFSETQRNKGNFPGRFSGRQFSNSRSEMNVSTLELGDSALYLCASSLGTDPFGNTIYFGEGSWLTVV.

The chain is built from TRBV5-4 and TRBJ2-3, with 8 bases fitting TRBD2. CDR3 size: 12 residues. Trimming removed 4 bases from V and 14 bases from J; junction bases left unmatched: 9. Germline V lookup: CDR1 SGHNT, CDR2 YYREEE (reference sequence). The CDR3 nucleotides read TGTGCCAGCAGCCCCGGGCGGGGGGCCCTGTATTTT. This encodes CASSPGRGALYF.

This clone showed up just once. This chain links TRBV24-1 with TRBJ1-6, with a tentative D call TRBD1 (5 bases). This CDR3 has 13 residues. Trimming removed 2 bases from V and 7 bases from J, with 5 bases in between. CDR1 and CDR2 from the germline V gene are KGHDR and SFDVKD. The CDR3 DNA reads as TGTGCCACCAGTGATTCAGGGAATTCACCCCTCCACTTT. Translating gives CATSDSGNSPLHF.

The chain links TRBV30 to TRBJ2-5; D is ambiguous. CDR1 is GTSNPN and CDR2 is SVGIG in the germline V gene (reference sequence). The CDR3 contains 11 residues. Trimming removed 0 bases from V and 9 bases from J, with 8 bases in between. The CDR3 sequence: CAWSVFSPQYF. Here the CDR3 DNA reads TGTGCCTGGAGTGTATTTAGCCCCCAGTACTTC. The entire variable domain, with the rest obtained from reference TRBV30 and TRBJ2-5, is as follows: SQTIHQWPATLVQPVGSPLSLECTVEGTSNPNLYWYRQAAGRGLQLLFYSVGIGQISSEVPQNLSASRPQDRQFILSSKKLLLSDSGFYLCAWSVFSPQYFGPGTRLLVL.

The chain is built from TRBV19 and TRBJ1-2; 8 bases agree with TRBD1. Germline V gene sequence: CDR1 LNHDA, CDR2 SQIVND (reference sequence). The V segment lost 8 bases and the J segment 1 base; nucleotides outside the gene matches: 9. The CDR3 is 15 amino acids. Written as DNA, the CDR3 is TGTGCCAGTGCCAGGACAGGGAACAATAACTATGGCTACACCTTC. This encodes CASARTGNNNYGYTF.

J is TRBJ2-3 and V is TRBV11-1, with D unresolved. V was trimmed by 5 bases and J by 2 bases, leaving 8 bases between them. The V gene's germline CDR1 is SGHAT and CDR2 FQDESV (reference sequence). The CDR3 covers 13 residues. CDR3 sequence: CASSMTYTDTQYF. The CDR3 coding sequence is TGTGCCAGCAGCATGACTTACACAGATACGCAGTATTTT.

V and J are TRBV18 and TRBJ2-5, with 7 positions matching TRBD1. V shed 1 base, J shed 1 base, and the junction held 0 bases outside the gene matches. CDR1 KGHSH and CDR2 LQKENI come from the germline V gene. The CDR3 has 14 residues. CDR3: CASSPRDSQETQYF. CDR3 bases: TGTGCCAGCTCACCACGGGACAGCCAAGAGACCCAGTACTTC.

J is TRBJ2-1 and V is TRBV29-1; 12 bases map to TRBD2. The V segment lost 7 bases and the J segment 5 bases; nucleotides outside the gene matches: 9. Germline-derived CDR1 and CDR2 are SQVTM and ANQGSEA. The CDR3 extends over 15 amino acids. DNA for the CDR3: TGCAGCGCGACTAGCGGGGGCGACTGGGACAATGAGCAGTTCTTC. It yields the protein CSATSGGDWDNEQFF.

The CDR3 DNA sequence: TGTGCCTGGAGTGTAGGCCGTACAGGGTACTTTACGTATTCACCCCTCCACTTT. Its translation is CAWSVGRTGYFTYSPLHF. The chain combines TRBV30 with TRBJ1-6; TRBD1 is a possible D gene (6 bases). CDR1 and CDR2 from the germline V gene are GTSNPN and SVGIG (reference sequence). Trimming stripped 0 bases from V and 8 bases from J, with 23 bases between. This CDR3 spans 18 amino acids.

This clone was detected only a few times. The chain couples TRBV3-1 (or the pseudogene TRBV3-2) to TRBJ1-1; D not certain. V shed 4 bases and J shed 11 bases, with 14 bases lying between them. The germline V gene encodes CDR1 LGHDT and CDR2 YNNKEL (reference sequence). The CDR3 is 12 residues long. CDR3 sequence (DNA): TGTGCCAGCAGCCGTCGGGGATCGTATGCTTTCTTT. This gives the protein CASSRRGSYAFF.